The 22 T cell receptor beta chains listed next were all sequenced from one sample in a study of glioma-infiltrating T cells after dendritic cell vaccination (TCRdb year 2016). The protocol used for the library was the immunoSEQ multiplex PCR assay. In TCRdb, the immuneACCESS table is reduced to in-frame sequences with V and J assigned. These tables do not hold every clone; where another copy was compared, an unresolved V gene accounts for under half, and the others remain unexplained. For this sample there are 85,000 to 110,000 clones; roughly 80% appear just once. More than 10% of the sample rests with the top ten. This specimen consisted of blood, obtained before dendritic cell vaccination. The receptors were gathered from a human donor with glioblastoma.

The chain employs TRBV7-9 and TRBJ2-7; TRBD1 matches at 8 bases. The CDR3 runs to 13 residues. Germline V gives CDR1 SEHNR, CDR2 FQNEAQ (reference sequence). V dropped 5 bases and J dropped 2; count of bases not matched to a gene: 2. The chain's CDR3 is CASSQTGAYEQYF. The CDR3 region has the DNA TGTGCCAGCAGCCAGACAGGGGCCTACGAGCAGTACTTC. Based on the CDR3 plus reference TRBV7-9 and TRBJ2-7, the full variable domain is DTGVSQNPRHKITKRGQNVTFRCDPISEHNRLYWYRQTLGQGPEFLTYFQNEAQLEKSRLLSDRFSAERPKGSFSTLEIQRTEQGDSAMYLCASSQTGAYEQYFGPGTRLTVT.

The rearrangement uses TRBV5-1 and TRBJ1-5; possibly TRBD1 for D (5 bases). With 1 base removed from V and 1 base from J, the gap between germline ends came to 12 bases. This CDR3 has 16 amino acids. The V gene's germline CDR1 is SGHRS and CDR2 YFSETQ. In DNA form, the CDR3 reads TGCGCCAGCAGCTTGTCGCCAGGGATAAGCAATCAGCCCCAGCATTTT. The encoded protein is CASSLSPGISNQPQHF.

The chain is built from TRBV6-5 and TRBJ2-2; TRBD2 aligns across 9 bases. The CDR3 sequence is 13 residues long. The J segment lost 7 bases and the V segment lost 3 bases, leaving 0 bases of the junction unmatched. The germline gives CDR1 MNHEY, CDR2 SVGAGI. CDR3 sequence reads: CASSYSGSGELFF. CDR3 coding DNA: TGTGCCAGCAGTTATAGCGGGAGCGGGGAGCTGTTTTTT.

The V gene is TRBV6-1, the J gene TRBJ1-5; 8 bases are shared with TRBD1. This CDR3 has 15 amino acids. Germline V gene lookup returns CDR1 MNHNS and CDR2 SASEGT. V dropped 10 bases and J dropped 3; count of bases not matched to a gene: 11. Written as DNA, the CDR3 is TGTGCCACCGTACCGGGACAGGTCTTCAATCAGCCCCAGCATTTT. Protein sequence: CATVPGQVFNQPQHF.

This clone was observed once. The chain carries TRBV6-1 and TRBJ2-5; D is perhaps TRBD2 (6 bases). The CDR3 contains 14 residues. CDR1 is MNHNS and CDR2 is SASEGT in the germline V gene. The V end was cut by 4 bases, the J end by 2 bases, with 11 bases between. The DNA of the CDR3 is TGTGCCAGCAGTGCCTCCGGGACTCAAGAGACCCAGTACTTC. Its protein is CASSASGTQETQYF.

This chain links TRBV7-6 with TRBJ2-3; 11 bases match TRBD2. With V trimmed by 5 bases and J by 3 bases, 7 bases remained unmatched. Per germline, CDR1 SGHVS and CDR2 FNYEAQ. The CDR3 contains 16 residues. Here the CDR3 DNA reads TGTGCCAGCAGCCATACTACTAGCGGGGGAACAGATACGCAGTATTTT. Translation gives CASSHTTSGGTDTQYF.

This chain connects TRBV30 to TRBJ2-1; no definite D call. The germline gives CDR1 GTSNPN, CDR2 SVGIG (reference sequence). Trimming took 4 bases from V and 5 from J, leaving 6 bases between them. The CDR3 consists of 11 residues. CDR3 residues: CAWNFDNEQFF. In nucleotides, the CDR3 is TGTGCCTGGAATTTCGACAATGAGCAGTTCTTC.

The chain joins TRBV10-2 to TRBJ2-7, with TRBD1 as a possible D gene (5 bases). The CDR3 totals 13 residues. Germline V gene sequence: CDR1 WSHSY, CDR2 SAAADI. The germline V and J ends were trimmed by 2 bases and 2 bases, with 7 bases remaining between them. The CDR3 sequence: CASSEGAAYEQYF. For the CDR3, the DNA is TGCGCCAGCAGTGAGGGGGCGGCCTACGAGCAGTACTTC.

CDR3 in DNA: TGTGCCAGCAGCCTTTGGGCTCAGGCGAGCAATCAGCCCCAGCATTTT. As protein: CASSLWAQASNQPQHF. This sequence joins TRBV7-2 and TRBJ1-5; D ambiguous. The CDR3 consists of 16 residues. Germline loops: CDR1 SGHTA, CDR2 FQGNSA. Trimming left V 5 bases short and J 1 base short, with 15 bases between.

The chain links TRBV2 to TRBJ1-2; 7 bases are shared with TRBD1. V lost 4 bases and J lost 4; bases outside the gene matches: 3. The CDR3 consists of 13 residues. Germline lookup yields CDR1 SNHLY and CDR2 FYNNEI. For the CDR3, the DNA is TGTGCCAGCAGTGTTAGACAGGGCTATGGCTACACCTTC. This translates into CASSVRQGYGYTF.

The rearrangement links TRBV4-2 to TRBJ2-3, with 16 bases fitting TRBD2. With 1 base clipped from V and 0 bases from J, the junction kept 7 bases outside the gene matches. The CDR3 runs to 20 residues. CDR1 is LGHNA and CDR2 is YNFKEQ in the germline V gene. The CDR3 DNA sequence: TGTGCCAGCAGCCAAGTTCTACAGGGACTAGCGGGGGGGAGCACAGATACGCAGTATTTT. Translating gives CASSQVLQGLAGGSTDTQYF.

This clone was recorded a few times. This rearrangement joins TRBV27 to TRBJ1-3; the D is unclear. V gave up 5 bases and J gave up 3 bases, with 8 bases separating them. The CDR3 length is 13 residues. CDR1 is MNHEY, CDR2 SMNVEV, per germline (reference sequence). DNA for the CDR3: TGTGCCAGCAGTGTTAACATTGGAAACACCATATATTTT. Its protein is CASSVNIGNTIYF.

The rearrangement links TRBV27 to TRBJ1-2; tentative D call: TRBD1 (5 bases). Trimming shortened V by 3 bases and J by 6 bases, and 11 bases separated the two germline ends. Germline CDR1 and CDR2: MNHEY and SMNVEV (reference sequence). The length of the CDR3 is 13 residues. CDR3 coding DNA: TGTGCCAGCAGTTTCGGCTCGGGGGATGGCTACACCTTC. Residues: CASSFGSGDGYTF.

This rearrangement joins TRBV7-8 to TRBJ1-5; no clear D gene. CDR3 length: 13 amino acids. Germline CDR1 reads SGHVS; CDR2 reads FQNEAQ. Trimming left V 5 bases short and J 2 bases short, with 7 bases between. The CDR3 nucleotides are TGTGCCAGCAGCCTTAGCCGCAATCAGCCCCAGCATTTT. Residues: CASSLSRNQPQHF.

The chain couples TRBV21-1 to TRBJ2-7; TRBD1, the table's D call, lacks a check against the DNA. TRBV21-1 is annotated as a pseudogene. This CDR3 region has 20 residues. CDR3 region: CATSVPAGTVVSPPSYEQYF. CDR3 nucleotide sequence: TGTGCCACCTCCGTCCCTGCCGGGACAGTTGTGTCTCCACCCTCCTACGAGCAGTACTTC.

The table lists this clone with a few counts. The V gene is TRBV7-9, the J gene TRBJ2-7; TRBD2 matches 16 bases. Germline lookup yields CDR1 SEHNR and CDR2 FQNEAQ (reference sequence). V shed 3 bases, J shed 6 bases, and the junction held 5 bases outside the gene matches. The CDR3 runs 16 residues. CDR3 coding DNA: TGTGCCAGCAGCTTTTCCGGGACTAGCGGGGGGGTCGAGCAGTACTTC. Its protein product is CASSFSGTSGGVEQYF.

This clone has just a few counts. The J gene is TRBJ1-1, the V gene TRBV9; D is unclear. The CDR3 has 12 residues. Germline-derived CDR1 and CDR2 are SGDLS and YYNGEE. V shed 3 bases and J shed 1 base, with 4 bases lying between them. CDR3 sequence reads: CASSGQNTEAFF. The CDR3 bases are TGTGCCAGCAGCGGACAGAACACTGAAGCTTTCTTT. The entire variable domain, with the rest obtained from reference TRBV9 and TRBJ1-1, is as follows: DSGVTQTPKHLITATGQRVTLRCSPRSGDLSVYWYQQSLDQGLQFLIQYYNGEERAKGNILERFSAQQFPDLHSELNLSSLELGDSALYFCASSGQNTEAFFGQGTRLTVV.

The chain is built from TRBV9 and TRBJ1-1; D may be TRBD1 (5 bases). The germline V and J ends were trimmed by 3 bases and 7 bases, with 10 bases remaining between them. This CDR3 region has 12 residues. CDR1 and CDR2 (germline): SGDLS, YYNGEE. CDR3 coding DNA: TGTGCCAGCAGCGCAGGGTTTGATGAAGCTTTCTTT. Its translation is CASSAGFDEAFF.

CDR3 protein: CASSLSAQGTEAFF. CDR3 DNA: TGTGCCAGCTCACTATCGGCACAGGGCACTGAAGCTTTCTTT. The chain recombines TRBV18 with TRBJ1-1, with a tentative D call TRBD1 (6 bases). The CDR3 runs 14 residues. The V end was cut by 4 bases, the J end by 4 bases, with 13 bases between. The germline gives CDR1 KGHSH, CDR2 LQKENI.

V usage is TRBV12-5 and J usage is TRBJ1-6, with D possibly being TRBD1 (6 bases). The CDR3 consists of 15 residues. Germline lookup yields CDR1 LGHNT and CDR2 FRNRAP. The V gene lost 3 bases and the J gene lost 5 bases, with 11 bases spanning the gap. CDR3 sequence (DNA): TGTGCTAGTGGTTTTTTATCAGGGGATAATTCACCCCTCCACTTT. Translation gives CASGFLSGDNSPLHF. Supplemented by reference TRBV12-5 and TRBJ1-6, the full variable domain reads DARVTQTPRHKVTEMGQEVTMRCQPILGHNTVFWYRQTMMQGLELLAYFRNRAPLDDSGMPKDRFSAEMPDATLATLKIQPSEPRDSAVYFCASGFLSGDNSPLHFGNGTRLTVT.

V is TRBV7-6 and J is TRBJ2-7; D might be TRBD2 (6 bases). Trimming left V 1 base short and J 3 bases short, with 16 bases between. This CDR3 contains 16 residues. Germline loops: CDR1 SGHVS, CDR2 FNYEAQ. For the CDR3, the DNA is TGTGCCAGCAGCTTAGATCGAGGTAGCGGTCTCTACGAGCAGTACTTC. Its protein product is CASSLDRGSGLYEQYF.

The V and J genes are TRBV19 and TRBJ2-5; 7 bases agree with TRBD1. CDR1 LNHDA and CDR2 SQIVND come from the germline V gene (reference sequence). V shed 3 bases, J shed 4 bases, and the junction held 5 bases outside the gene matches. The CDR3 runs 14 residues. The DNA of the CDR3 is TGTGCCAGTAGTATGCAGGGGGTCGGAGAGACCCAGTACTTC. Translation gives CASSMQGVGETQYF.